This T cell receptor (beta chain) is drawn from a study of shared clonotypes between healthy human individuals (dated by TCRdb to about 2020). Context from the whole study: Two women and a few men aged 18 to 49 years were included in the cohort. For each donor, CD4 naive and CD4 memory were each run on three plates, CD8 naive on two plates, and CD8 memory on one plate. To estimate repertoire size and how much clonotypes are shared between individuals, the study performed deep sequencing of blood TCR repertoires from roughly five healthy adults. Libraries were prepared and TCR repertoires were sequenced by different laboratories using diverse techniques, in order to increase sequencing depth and limit assay-specific biases. Between about 0.94 and 8.9 billion PBMCs per donor were obtained by leukapheresis.

CDR1 and CDR2, looked up from the germline V gene, are SGHRS and YFSETQ. From cysteine to phenylalanine, the CDR3 is 13 amino acids long. Only CDR3 DNA is held: 39 bases, read in frame from base 1. V is cut by 4 bases and J by 4 bases, and the space between the germline ends is 9 bases. What the authors observed across the whole study: Even with the large sequencing depth, rarefaction of the sorted-subset datasets indicated that sequencing was incomplete. Pairwise subsampling indicated that sequencing depth was expected to affect the degree of clonotype sharing among donors. Higher generation probabilities were observed for clonotypes shared by all four sorted-subset donors than for non-shared clonotypes. Because the study included a small number of donors, the genetic and exposure-history diversity represented was limited. When several donors were compared, the shared fraction of clonotypes was 5% to 6.5% for naive CD4, over 3% for naive CD8, about 2.5% for memory CD4, and around 0.37% for memory CD8. Only blood was sampled, and tissue TCR repertoires likely differ from those in blood. Larger estimated clonotype richness was generally found for naive subsets than for memory subsets.

TCR CDR3 regions were amplified from genomic DNA by multiplex PCR using the deep immunoSEQ assay. Genomic DNA extracted from each cell subset was distributed evenly over all wells of several immunoSEQ 96-well plates, and each plate served as one replicate. Each replicate PCR for sorted subsets received around 0.2 ug genomic DNA, equal to about 29,000 T cell genomes. Purified libraries were quantified with a Qubit 3.0 fluorometer, sized on a Bioanalyzer 2100, and re-quantified with the KAPA Library Quantification kit. Each immunoSEQ 96-well plate was sequenced on its own single-read 150-cycle Illumina NextSeq 550 flow cell. The study's processing was this. Because the immunoSEQ output included only junctional sequences and no quality scores, the filtering could not be the same as the filtering used for full-length reads. To assign V/J genes and CDR3, sequences were annotated against IMGT germline references using PyIR, a Python wrapper for IgBLAST v1.9. Reads were removed for weak V/J assignments (E-value above 1e-6), missing CDR3, stop codons, out-of-frame junctions, or ambiguous translated residues. A V3J clonotype was defined by an identical inferred V gene, J gene, and CDR3 amino acid sequence. To compute the percentage overlap between repertoires, the number of shared unique clonotypes was divided by the size of the smaller repertoire. Richness of each repertoire was evaluated using RTK rarefaction, the Chao1 estimator, and Recon v2.1 estimates of unobserved clonotypes. For all TCRbeta clonotypes obtained by the gDNA method from a handful of donors, generation probabilities were computed with OLGA. Imported from immuneACCESS, the table was reduced by TCRdb to in-frame sequences with V and J called. These copies leave out some clones; in studies compared against another copy, an unresolved V gene accounts for under half, and the cause of the remainder is not known. V and J calls and clone size follow that table, whereas D and trimming were derived from the DNA. The sample table holds around 2.3 million clones, of which 90% to 96% were seen once. The top ten constitute roughly 0.13% of the sample.

Donors were healthy HIV-negative adults with no recently reported acute infections or vaccinations. Every donor was a Caucasian adult residing in Nashville, Tennessee, USA. Magnetic negative selection was used to enrich CD4+ T cells, after which naive cells were positively selected on CD45RA and the negative fraction became the memory subset. Blood was obtained by leukapheresis, after which PBMCs were separated by Ficoll-Histopaque density gradient centrifugation and cryopreserved in liquid nitrogen vapor phase. Purity and quantity of every magnetically sorted T cell population were checked by analytical flow cytometry. Each sorted fraction had its genomic DNA isolated and then quantified by UV absorbance on a Nanodrop 2000c. About this clone: Its antigen is not yet known. No base quality values were provided; no much bigger clone lies one nucleotide off.

Sequencing used naive CD4+ T cells sorted from blood. The label giving this sample's cell subset or site can be read as: CD45RA+ positively selected. The rearrangement joined TRBV5-1 to TRBJ1-5, and perhaps TRBD1 as D gene, on 5 matching bases. The TCR originated in a man younger than 35 in good health. In nucleotides, the sequence is TGCGCCAGCAGCGAGGGACCAAATCAGCCCCAGCATTTT. Its product reads: CASSEGPNQPQHF.